This T cell receptor (beta chain) was sequenced in a study of blood T cell repertoires in COVID-19. Background on the study: T cells, B-cell-depleted T cells, or PBMCs provided the cDNA or gDNA that served as material.

Here immunoSEQ multiplex PCR was the method, and the copy in TCRdb shows in-frame clones only, minus some. The table has over 200,000 clones, approximately 89% seen once. The CDR3 length is 15 residues. The germline V gene has CDR1 LGHNT and CDR2 FRNRAP. V lost 0 bases and J lost 8; bases outside the gene matches: 6. The sample was PBMCs or T cells enriched from blood (not recorded which). The origin of this receptor is a woman aged 40 to 50 with acute COVID-19. V usage is TRBV12-5 and J usage is TRBJ1-2; 10 bases are a match to TRBD1. The CDR3 reads CASGLVRRDRGGYTF. The CDR3 region has the DNA TGTGCTAGTGGTTTGGTACGGCGGGACAGGGGCGGCTACACCTTC.